These 28 T cell receptor beta chains came from one sample sequenced in a study of cytomegalovirus exposure and HLA in healthy donors. Generated by immunoSEQ multiplex PCR, the TCRdb table keeps only in-frame clones and is missing some. The sample consists of about 110,000 clones, roughly 90% of them appearing once. Input material: PBMCs. The receptors stem from a woman between 18 and 30 years old in good health and CMV-seropositive.

The chain combines TRBV5-1 with TRBJ2-6, with D perhaps matching TRBD2 (5 bases). Per germline, CDR1 SGHRS and CDR2 YFSETQ. With 0 bases removed from V and 0 bases from J, the gap between germline ends came to 7 bases. The CDR3 covers 16 residues. In nucleotides, the CDR3 is TGCGCCAGCAGCTTGGCCGCGGGCTCTGGGGCCAACGTCCTGACTTTC. Its protein is CASSLAAGSGANVLTF. Based on the CDR3 plus reference TRBV5-1 and TRBJ2-6, the full variable domain is KAGVTQTPRYLIKTRGQQVTLSCSPISGHRSVSWYQQTPGQGLQFLFEYFSETQRNKGNFPGRFSGRQFSNSRSEMNVSTLELGDSALYLCASSLAAGSGANVLTFGAGSRLTVL.

V and J are TRBV9 and TRBJ1-2, with D perhaps matching TRBD1 (6 bases). The CDR3 has 15 amino acids. V was cut by 4 bases and J by 7 bases, with 20 bases left in between. Germline V CDR1 and CDR2: SGDLS, YYNGEE. The CDR3 loop reads CASSSSGRRGPGYTF. In DNA form, the CDR3 reads TGTGCCAGCAGCTCCTCTGGTCGCAGGGGCCCTGGCTACACCTTC.

The rearrangement joins TRBV7-6 to TRBJ2-5; 14 bases agree with TRBD2. Germline V gene lookup returns CDR1 SGHVS and CDR2 FNYEAQ. V was pared by 5 bases and J by 5 bases, with 4 bases of the junction left unmatched. CDR3 length: 15 residues. CDR3 protein: CASSPRTSGRETQYF. Written as DNA, the CDR3 is TGTGCCAGCAGCCCCCGGACTAGCGGGAGGGAGACCCAGTACTTC.

J is TRBJ2-2 and V is TRBV11-1; 11 nucleotides match TRBD2. CDR1 is SGHAT and CDR2 is FQDESV in the germline V gene (reference sequence). The V segment lost 3 bases and the J segment 6 bases; nucleotides outside the gene matches: 3. The CDR3 has 15 amino acids. CDR3 nucleotides: TGTGCCAGCAGCTTTAGCGGGGGGGCCCCCGGGGAGCTGTTTTTT. It encodes CASSFSGGAPGELFF. The full variable domain, completed using reference TRBV11-1 and TRBJ2-2, is EAEVAQSPRYKITEKSQAVAFWCDPISGHATLYWYRQILGQGPELLVQFQDESVVDDSQLPKDRFSAERLKGVDSTLKIQPAELGDSAMYLCASSFSGGAPGELFFGEGSRLTVL.

This chain uses TRBV12-5 with TRBJ1-1, with 7 bases fitting TRBD1. Germline V gene data show CDR1 as LGHNT and CDR2 as FRNRAP. The ends lost 7 bases at V and 4 bases at J; junction bases unmatched: 6. There are 13 residues in the CDR3. The CDR3 loop reads CASARGGPTEAFF. The CDR3 DNA reads TGTGCTAGTGCCCGAGGGGGCCCCACTGAAGCTTTCTTT.

The chain has TRBV19 and TRBJ1-2, with no clear D. The CDR3 covers 14 residues. CDR1 and CDR2 from the germline V gene are LNHDA and SQIVND (reference sequence). The ends were cut back, 1 base at V and 3 bases at J, with 9 bases in the middle. CDR3 coding DNA: TGTGCCAGTAGTATAGTAGAGGGAGACTATGGCTACACCTTC. Protein: CASSIVEGDYGYTF.

The genes are TRBV7-6 and TRBJ2-2; maybe TRBD2 (7 bases). The V end lost 5 bases, the J end lost 5 bases, and 12 bases lay between the germline ends. CDR3 length equals 14 residues. Germline CDR1 reads SGHVS; CDR2 reads FNYEAQ. The CDR3 loop is CASSAGAETGELFF. The CDR3 DNA follows: TGTGCCAGCAGCGCGGGGGCCGAGACCGGGGAGCTGTTTTTT.

The rearrangement joins TRBV7-2 to TRBJ2-5; no firm D call. The CDR3 totals 13 residues. Germline-derived CDR1 and CDR2 are SGHTA and FQGNSA. Trimming stripped 4 bases from V and 4 bases from J, with 10 bases between. The CDR3, as DNA: TGTGCCAGCAGCTCGCCTAGTGGAGAGACCCAGTACTTC. This encodes CASSSPSGETQYF.

The chain carries TRBV10-1 and TRBJ2-7, with TRBD2 matching 8 bases. With 9 bases clipped from V and 2 bases from J, the junction kept 9 bases outside the gene matches. This CDR3 has 14 amino acids. CDR1 is WNHNN, CDR2 SYGVQD, per germline (reference sequence). CDR3 DNA: TGCGCCAGTAGTCCCTCGGGACTAGCCTACGAGCAGTACTTC. It specifies CASSPSGLAYEQYF.

The genes are TRBV2 and TRBJ1-6; D gene ambiguous. Trimming removed 6 bases from V and 6 bases from J, with 9 bases in between. Germline assignment: CDR1 SNHLY and CDR2 FYNNEI. The CDR3 covers 13 residues. The CDR3 sequence: CASSLPSNSPLHF. CDR3 nucleotide sequence: TGTGCCAGCAGCTTACCCAGTAATTCACCCCTCCACTTT.

There are many counts of this clone. This chain links TRBV10-2 with TRBJ1-6; D uncertain. The CDR3 spans 12 residues. Germline-derived CDR1 and CDR2 are WSHSY and SAAADI. V was pared by 6 bases and J by 9 bases, with 9 bases between. For the CDR3, the DNA is TGCGCCAGCAGGAGGGAAGGTTCACCCCTCCACTTT. This sequence encodes CASRREGSPLHF.

A few counts support this clone. The chain links TRBV6-4 to TRBJ1-6, with D unresolved. CDR1 is MRHNA, CDR2 SNTAGT, per germline. This CDR3 region has 12 residues. Trimming stripped 2 bases from V and 11 bases from J, with 7 bases between. CDR3 in DNA: TGTGCCAGCAGTGACATAAAAACACCCCTCCACTTT. This encodes CASSDIKTPLHF.

This clone was detected a few times. The V gene is TRBV2, the J gene TRBJ2-5, with 12 bases that match TRBD1. This CDR3 comprises 16 residues. Germline CDR1 reads SNHLY; CDR2 reads FYNNEI. V shed 8 bases, J shed 5 bases, and the junction held 12 bases outside the gene matches. The CDR3 nucleotides read TGTGCCAGCGCTCGGGACAGGGGGCGGGGTATGGAGACCCAGTACTTC. It yields the protein CASARDRGRGMETQYF. Combining the CDR3 with reference TRBV2 and TRBJ2-5 gives the whole variable domain EPEVTQTPSHQVTQMGQEVILRCVPISNHLYFYWYRQILGQKVEFLVSFYNNEISEKSEIFDDQFSVERPDGSNFTLKIRSTKLEDSAMYFCASARDRGRGMETQYFGPGTRLLVL.

The chain is built from TRBV6-5 and TRBJ1-6; perhaps TRBD1 as D (6 bases). There are 15 residues in the CDR3. Trimming removed 0 bases from V and 7 bases from J, with 10 bases in between. CDR1 is MNHEY and CDR2 is SVGAGI in the germline V gene. The CDR3 here is CASSYSMGANSPLHF. CDR3 in DNA: TGTGCCAGCAGTTACTCTATGGGGGCGAATTCACCCCTCCACTTT.

This clone was detected only a few times. The chain employs TRBV7-6 and TRBJ1-2; tentative D call: TRBD1 (5 bases). V gave up 2 bases and J gave up 8 bases, with 9 bases separating them. The V gene's germline CDR1 is SGHVS and CDR2 FNYEAQ. The CDR3 totals 12 residues. For the CDR3, the DNA is TGTGCCAGCAGCTTATCGGGGGAGGGCTACACCTTC. It specifies CASSLSGEGYTF.

CDR3 in DNA: TGTGCCAGCGGACAGGGACAGACTTCTCAGGATGGCTACACCTTC. The encoded protein is CASGQGQTSQDGYTF. The rearrangement joins TRBV6-5 to TRBJ1-2; 8 bases match TRBD1. Germline loops: CDR1 MNHEY, CDR2 SVGAGI. The CDR3 covers 15 residues. Trimming cost V 8 bases and J 6 bases; bases outside gene matches: 14.

The V and J genes are TRBV18 and TRBJ2-7, with a weak D call TRBD2 (5 bases). The germline V and J ends were trimmed by 3 bases and 0 bases, with 15 bases remaining between them. The CDR3 loop spans 16 amino acids. From germline, CDR1 is KGHSH and CDR2 LQKENI. CDR3 in DNA: TGTGCCAGCTCACCGGGCTTGACTACGGGCTCCTACGAGCAGTACTTC. This codes for CASSPGLTTGSYEQYF. Together with reference TRBV18 and TRBJ2-7, the CDR3 gives the full variable domain: NAGVMQNPRHLVRRRGQEARLRCSPMKGHSHVYWYRQLPEEGLKFMVYLQKENIIDESGMPKERFSAEFPKEGPSILRIQQVVRGDSAAYFCASSPGLTTGSYEQYFGPGTRLTVT.

The chain recombines TRBV27 with TRBJ1-5; D is unresolved. The germline CDR1 and CDR2 sequences are MNHEY and SMNVEV (reference sequence). V was pared by 3 bases and J by 0 bases, with 9 bases between. The length of the CDR3 is 15 residues. The CDR3 loop is CASSFGSGSNQPQHF. As DNA, the CDR3 is TGTGCCAGCAGTTTTGGGTCGGGTAGCAATCAGCCCCAGCATTTT.

This clone was picked up one time. The V call is TRBV27, the J call TRBJ1-1; a weak D match, TRBD1 (5 bases). This CDR3 comprises 11 residues. V was pared by 7 bases and J by 6 bases, with 9 bases between. The V gene's germline CDR1 is MNHEY and CDR2 SMNVEV (reference sequence). The CDR3 nucleotides read TGTGCCAGCACAGGCAGGGCTGAAGCTTTCTTT. It encodes CASTGRAEAFF.

This clone was observed a handful of times. The V call is TRBV19, the J call TRBJ2-7; 7 bases fit TRBD2. The CDR3 loop spans 13 amino acids. Trimming removed 5 bases from V and 0 bases from J; junction bases left unmatched: 1. Per the germline V gene, CDR1 is LNHDA and CDR2 is SQIVND (reference sequence). CDR3 loop: CASSGEGSYEQYF. The CDR3 nucleotides are TGTGCCAGTAGTGGGGAGGGCTCCTACGAGCAGTACTTC.

Only a few counts were recorded for this clone. J is TRBJ1-2 and V is TRBV2; D call uncertain. CDR1 SNHLY and CDR2 FYNNEI come from the germline V gene. This CDR3 comprises 11 residues. Trimming cost V 7 bases and J 3 bases, with 6 bases left between them. The chain's CDR3 is CASTGYYGYTF. CDR3 DNA sequence: TGTGCCAGCACGGGTTACTATGGCTACACCTTC.

The genes are TRBV18 and TRBJ1-3, with D possibly matching TRBD1 (5 bases). The CDR3 extends over 15 amino acids. The ends were cut back, 0 bases at V and 0 bases at J, with 6 bases in the middle. Looked up from germline, CDR1 is KGHSH and CDR2 is LQKENI. The CDR3 nucleotides read TGTGCCAGCTCACCACCGGACAACTCTGGAAACACCATATATTTT. Translating gives CASSPPDNSGNTIYF.

V gene TRBV19 combines with J gene TRBJ1-3, with TRBD1 identical over 8 bases. There are 14 residues in the CDR3. V was clipped by 9 bases and J by 4 bases; unmatched bases: 8. CDR1 is LNHDA, CDR2 SQIVND, per germline (reference sequence). CDR3 nucleotides: TGTGCCAGCGGACAGGGCTTATCCGGAAACACCATATATTTT. Its protein product is CASGQGLSGNTIYF.

This clone has a handful of counts. This chain uses TRBV2 with TRBJ1-5; 11 bases line up with TRBD1. This CDR3 contains 15 residues. Germline V gene sequence: CDR1 SNHLY, CDR2 FYNNEI. The junction had 7 bases not matched to a gene; V was cut back by 6 bases and J by 6 bases. CDR3 residues: CASRWADRGLQPQHF. The CDR3 coding sequence is TGTGCCAGCAGGTGGGCGGACAGGGGGCTTCAGCCCCAGCATTTT.

This rearrangement joins TRBV6-1 to TRBJ1-6; a weak D match, TRBD1 (6 bases). The ends were cut back, 1 base at V and 6 bases at J, with 7 bases in the middle. The CDR3 is 14 residues long. Germline V gene data show CDR1 as MNHNS and CDR2 as SASEGT. As DNA, the CDR3 is TGTGCCAGCAGTGAAGTACAGGGTAATTCACCCCTCCACTTT. Translated, it gives CASSEVQGNSPLHF.

The chain combines TRBV6-1 with TRBJ2-1, with 8 positions matching TRBD1. Germline V gene sequence: CDR1 MNHNS, CDR2 SASEGT. The CDR3 is 15 amino acids. The V gene end was trimmed by 2 bases and the J gene end by 10 bases; junction bases not matched to a gene: 10. CDR3 sequence reads: CASSERQGARREQFF. Written as DNA, the CDR3 is TGTGCCAGCAGTGAAAGGCAGGGGGCGCGCAGGGAGCAGTTCTTC.

The DNA for the CDR3 is TGTGCCAGCAGCTTAGGACTCGGCACAGATACGCAGTATTTT. This gives the protein CASSLGLGTDTQYF. The chain recombines TRBV7-2 with TRBJ2-3, with D unclear. The length of the CDR3 is 14 residues. V was clipped by 1 base and J by 1 base, with 6 bases between them. The germline V gene has CDR1 SGHTA and CDR2 FQGNSA.

This rearrangement joins TRBV5-6 to TRBJ1-2; D is undetermined. The CDR3 consists of 12 residues. In germline, CDR1 is SGHDT, CDR2 YYEEEE. The V end lost 0 bases, the J end lost 6 bases, and 6 bases lay between the germline ends. The CDR3 bases are TGTGCCAGCAGCTTGGTCACGGATGGCTACACCTTC. Translating gives CASSLVTDGYTF.